Presented here are 13 T cell receptor beta chains from one specimen sequenced in a study of regulatory T cells in long-lasting Graves disease. Time point specified: newly diagnosed GD, antithyroid drugs for less than 3 months. Researchers made the TCR library from RNA that was extracted from PBMCs. Relying on iRepertoire HTBI primers and Arm-PCR of CDR3 regions, the team built TCR beta libraries. One entry per CDR3 protein results from TCRdb running MiXCR on the multiplex PCR reads. The sample records roughly 500,000 distinct CDR3 sequences, roughly 13% being singletons. The data were also submitted as part of a second study, on T cells in Graves' hyperthyroidism and ophthalmopathy.

The sequencing here drew on peripheral blood mononuclear cells (PBMCs), taken at new diagnosis, from a patient treated with antithyroid drugs. Source of these receptors: a man aged 30-40 years with Graves disease.

This clonotype has ten or more counts. J is TRBJ2-2 and V is TRBV12-3 or TRBV12-4; possibly TRBD1 for D (6 bases). Trimming shortened V by 1 base and J by 7 bases, and 10 bases separated the two germline ends. The CDR3 spans 14 residues. The CDR3 coding sequence is TGTGCCAGCAGTTTAGGGACAGTTCGCGGGGAGCTGTTTTTT. Translated, it gives CASSLGTVRGELFF.

A few counts support this clonotype. This chain connects TRBV6-1 to TRBJ2-3; possibly TRBD2 for D (7 bases). Germline values: CDR1 MNHNS, CDR2 SASEGT. The CDR3 totals 18 residues. The V gene lost 8 bases and the J gene lost 1 base, with 25 bases spanning the gap. The CDR3 is CASLKFGRGPVGTDTQYF. Written as DNA, the CDR3 is TGTGCCAGCCTCAAGTTTGGGCGGGGGCCGGTTGGCACAGATACGCAGTATTTT.

In its sample, this clonotype was seen many times. The chain combines TRBV2 with TRBJ1-1; TRBD1 is a possible D gene (5 bases). V dropped 4 bases and J dropped 3 bases, with 12 bases sitting between them. There are 14 residues in the CDR3. The germline V gene has CDR1 SNHLY and CDR2 FYNNEI. The CDR3 region has the DNA TGTGCCAGCAGTGCGACGGGGGGGTACACTGAAGCTTTCTTT. It translates to CASSATGGYTEAFF.

This clonotype appeared many times. The chain carries TRBV12-3 or TRBV12-4 and TRBJ1-5, with 7 bases fitting TRBD1. This CDR3 contains 15 residues. The J segment lost 6 bases and the V segment lost 1 base, leaving 6 bases of the junction unmatched. For the CDR3, the DNA is TGTGCCAGCAGTTTAGGACAGGGAGGTACTCAGCCCCAGCATTTT. Amino acids: CASSLGQGGTQPQHF.

This clonotype occurred many times. The chain combines TRBV15 with TRBJ2-3; D may be TRBD1 (5 bases). V dropped 4 bases and J dropped 6 bases, with 11 bases sitting between them. The CDR3 has 13 amino acids. CDR1 LNHNV and CDR2 YYDKDF come from the germline V gene (reference sequence). CDR3 in DNA: TGTGCCACCAGCATTTGGACAAGCGATACGCAGTATTTT. Protein product: CATSIWTSDTQYF.

This clonotype was observed many times. The chain combines TRBV6-1 with TRBJ2-5; 8 bases match TRBD2. Per the germline V gene, CDR1 is MNHNS and CDR2 is SASEGT. The V gene end was trimmed by 9 bases and the J gene end by 3 bases; junction bases not matched to a gene: 21. The CDR3 is 18 amino acids. The CDR3 reads CARWEGPMIGRAKETQYF. The CDR3 DNA is TGTGCCAGGTGGGAGGGACCCATGATCGGGAGGGCCAAAGAGACCCAGTACTTC.

This rearrangement joins TRBV12-3 or TRBV12-4 to TRBJ1-2, with 7 bases lining up with TRBD1. J gave up 4 bases and V 8 bases, and 10 bases lay outside the gene matches. The length of the CDR3 is 14 residues. CDR3 sequence reads: CASQKTGEGYGYTF. The DNA for the CDR3 is TGTGCCAGCCAGAAAACAGGGGAGGGCTATGGCTACACCTTC.

With regard to this clonotype: A read error may explain this, as a much larger clone is one base away. V usage is TRBV6-1 and J usage is TRBJ2-7; D perhaps matches TRBD2 (6 bases). CDR1 is MNHNS and CDR2 is SASEGT in the germline V gene. Trimming shortened V by 6 bases and J by 3 bases, and 18 bases separated the two germline ends. The CDR3 loop spans 15 amino acids. CDR3 nucleotide sequence: TGTGCCAGCAGCCCTATAACGGGAGTTATCTACGAGCAGTACTTC. Protein product: CASSPITGVIYEQYF.

This clonotype was seen ten or more times. The chain carries TRBV11-2 and TRBJ2-7, with a possible D match to TRBD1 (6 bases). CDR3 length: 15 amino acids. The germline CDR1 and CDR2 sequences are SGHAT and FQNNGV. The V gene lost 6 bases and the J gene lost 3 bases, with 18 bases spanning the gap. Here the CDR3 reads CASRTQGAQIYEQYF. The CDR3 DNA reads TGTGCCAGCAGAACACAGGGAGCCCAAATCTACGAGCAGTACTTC. Full variable domain (remainder filled in from reference TRBV11-2 and TRBJ2-7): EAGVAQSPRYKIIEKRQSVAFWCNPISGHATLYWYQQILGQGPKLLIQFQNNGVVDDSQLPKDRFSAERLKGVDSTLKIQPAKLEDSAVYLCASRTQGAQIYEQYFGPGTRLTVT.

The sample holds many counts of this clonotype. The V call is TRBV12-3 or TRBV12-4, the J call TRBJ2-3; tentatively, D is TRBD1 (5 bases). This CDR3 spans 13 amino acids. The V end lost 5 bases, the J end lost 4 bases, and 10 bases lay between the germline ends. CDR3 loop: CASSEMGPDTQYF. DNA of the CDR3: TGTGCCAGCAGTGAGATGGGGCCAGATACGCAGTATTTT.

This clonotype was seen ten or more times. The V and J genes are TRBV7-9 and TRBJ2-5; D ambiguous. Germline V gives CDR1 SEHNR, CDR2 FQNEAQ (reference sequence). V shed 5 bases and J shed 7 bases, with 14 bases lying between them. The CDR3 sequence is 13 residues long. The CDR3 coding sequence is TGTGCCAGCAGCCTTGGTCCCGCTGGGACCCAGTACTTC. Translated: CASSLGPAGTQYF. Filled out from reference TRBV7-9 and TRBJ2-5, the complete variable domain reads DTGVSQNPRHKITKRGQNVTFRCDPISEHNRLYWYRQTLGQGPEFLTYFQNEAQLEKSRLLSDRFSAERPKGSFSTLEIQRTEQGDSAMYLCASSLGPAGTQYFGPGTRLLVL.

This clonotype has more than one count but fewer than ten. The chain recombines TRBV6-5 with TRBJ2-7; TRBD2 is a possible D gene (5 bases). V lost 2 bases and J lost 3, with 11 bases in between. In germline, CDR1 is MNHEY, CDR2 SVGAGI. This CDR3 has 14 amino acids. In nucleotides, the CDR3 is TGTGCCAGCAGTTACAAGAGGGAACACTACGAGCAGTACTTC. Its translation is CASSYKREHYEQYF.

This clonotype was picked up many times. The chain combines TRBV20-1 with TRBJ2-2; D not certain. This CDR3 has 12 amino acids. Deletions cut 6 bases from V and 3 bases from J, with 8 bases between. Germline V gives CDR1 DFQATT, CDR2 SNEGSKA (reference sequence). This chain's CDR3 is CSAPLYTGELFF. CDR3 in DNA: TGCAGTGCCCCTCTCTACACCGGGGAGCTGTTTTTT.